The next 7 T cell receptor beta chains were all read from a single sample in a study of shared clonotypes between healthy human individuals. Profiled with immunoSEQ multiplex PCR; TCRdb holds only in-frame clones, not every one. The sample holds over a million clones, about 75% seen once. Sequenced sample: memory CD4+ T cells sorted from blood. Stated subset: CD45RA-negative fraction. Receptors originate from a man between 18 and 29 years old in good health.

This clone turned up a few times. The chain is built from TRBV6-6 and TRBJ2-3, with D perhaps assigned TRBD1 or TRBD2 (5 bases each). V lost 6 bases to trimming and J lost 7 bases, with 8 bases between them. Germline lookup yields CDR1 MNHNY and CDR2 SVGAGI (reference sequence). The CDR3 length is 11 residues. CDR3 loop: CASSEGYTQYF. The CDR3 DNA is TGTGCCAGCAGCGAGGGGTATACGCAGTATTTT.

The J gene is TRBJ1-1, the V gene TRBV6-6; perhaps TRBD1 as D (5 bases). CDR3 length: 13 residues. V lost 7 bases and J lost 2, with 11 bases in between. Germline assignment: CDR1 MNHNY and CDR2 SVGAGI (reference sequence). Here the CDR3 reads CASTAGGNTEAFF. The CDR3 DNA reads TGTGCCAGCACTGCGGGGGGAAACACTGAAGCTTTCTTT.

The J gene is TRBJ2-1, the V gene TRBV15, with TRBD1 matching over 8 bases. The J segment lost 6 bases and the V segment lost 0 bases, leaving 10 bases of the junction unmatched. This CDR3 has 17 residues. CDR1 is LNHNV and CDR2 is YYDKDF in the germline V gene (reference sequence). CDR3 nucleotides: TGTGCCACCAGCAGAGATAAGGGACAGGCCCCCGGCAATGAGCAGTTCTTC. It yields the protein CATSRDKGQAPGNEQFF. Supplemented by reference TRBV15 and TRBJ2-1, the full variable domain reads DAMVIQNPRYQVTQFGKPVTLSCSQTLNHNVMYWYQQKSSQAPKLLFHYYDKDFNNEADTPDNFQSRRPNTSFCFLDIRSPGLGDTAMYLCATSRDKGQAPGNEQFFGPGTRLTVL.

The chain uses TRBV20-1 and TRBJ2-7; weak D call: TRBD1 (5 bases). Germline V gene data show CDR1 as DFQATT and CDR2 as SNEGSKA (reference sequence). The length of the CDR3 is 11 residues. The germline V and J ends were trimmed by 6 bases and 6 bases, with 12 bases remaining between them. In DNA, the CDR3 is TGCAGTGCCCGTGGGGCTGCCGAGCAGTACTTC. Its protein is CSARGAAEQYF.

The gene calls are TRBV9 and TRBJ2-2; D remains ambiguous. The CDR3 length is 16 residues. In germline, CDR1 is SGDLS, CDR2 YYNGEE. The V gene lost 1 base and the J gene lost 0 bases, with 10 bases spanning the gap. CDR3 amino acids: CASSVQNSANTGELFF. DNA for the CDR3: TGTGCCAGCAGCGTACAAAACAGCGCGAACACCGGGGAGCTGTTTTTT.

The chain joins TRBV5-1 to TRBJ2-3; TRBD2 aligns across 10 bases. V was clipped by 3 bases and J by 1 base; unmatched bases: 2. Germline V gene lookup returns CDR1 SGHRS and CDR2 YFSETQ. This CDR3 has 15 amino acids. CDR3 amino acids: CASSWGTSGTDTQYF. The CDR3 DNA follows: TGCGCCAGCAGCTGGGGGACTAGCGGCACAGATACGCAGTATTTT.

The chain recombines TRBV29-1 with TRBJ2-7, with 7 bases matching TRBD1. V dropped 3 bases and J dropped 0; count of bases not matched to a gene: 2. From germline, CDR1 is SQVTM and CDR2 ANQGSEA. The CDR3 runs to 13 residues. CDR3: CSVDAGGSYEQYF. CDR3 nucleotides: TGCAGCGTTGACGCAGGGGGCTCCTACGAGCAGTACTTC.